Shown below are 19 T cell receptor beta chains from a single sample sequenced in a study of blood T cell repertoires in COVID-19 (dated by TCRdb to about 2020). Library preparation used the immunoSEQ multiplex PCR assay. TCRdb holds this immuneACCESS table with in-frame rearrangements only. Some clones are missing; in checked studies, unresolved V genes explain under half, and the rest has no known cause. The sample records 150,000 or so clones, about three quarters of which are singletons. Around 1.7% of the sample belongs to the ten largest clones. The sequenced sample was peripheral blood. Source of these receptors: an older man with acute or convalescent COVID-19.

This clone has only one observation. V usage is TRBV6-5 and J usage is TRBJ2-2; D gene unclear. The V end was cut by 4 bases, the J end by 3 bases, with 12 bases between. CDR3 length equals 15 residues. Germline assignment: CDR1 MNHEY and CDR2 SVGAGI. The CDR3 DNA reads as TGTGCCAGCAGTTCAAGTGGGCCAGACACCGGGGAGCTGTTTTTT. This sequence encodes CASSSSGPDTGELFF.

The chain links TRBV2 to TRBJ1-2, with D perhaps TRBD1 (6 bases). V gave up 7 bases and J gave up 2 bases, with 14 bases separating them. CDR1 SNHLY and CDR2 FYNNEI come from the germline V gene. The CDR3 spans 14 residues. CDR3 residues: CASKGGGFNYGYTF. Written as DNA, the CDR3 is TGTGCCAGCAAGGGAGGGGGATTCAACTATGGCTACACCTTC.

This rearrangement joins TRBV18 to TRBJ1-1; D not certain. Germline CDR1 KGHSH, CDR2 LQKENI. The CDR3 runs to 15 residues. V was cut by 3 bases and J by 6 bases, with 17 bases left in between. CDR3 region: CASSPMPRGVAEAFF. The CDR3 DNA is TGTGCCAGCTCACCGATGCCCCGCGGCGTAGCTGAAGCTTTCTTT.

Of note for this clone: Other DNA sequences of this sample code for an identical CDR3. The chain has TRBV7-9 and TRBJ1-5; 9 bases fit TRBD1. Germline CDR1 and CDR2: SEHNR and FQNEAQ (reference sequence). The CDR3 length is 14 residues. Unmatched junction bases numbered 1, after V lost 1 base and J lost 6 bases. Written as DNA, the CDR3 is TGTGCCAGCAGCTTAGGACAGGGGGGTCAGCCCCAGCATTTT. Translation gives CASSLGQGGQPQHF.

This chain joins TRBV4-1 and TRBJ2-3, with a possible D match to TRBD2 (6 bases). V lost 1 base, J lost 6 bases, and 11 bases lay in between. CDR3 length: 14 amino acids. Per germline, CDR1 MGHRA and CDR2 YSYEKL. In nucleotides, the CDR3 is TGCGCCAGCAGCCAAGTCCGGAGGGAGGATACGCAGTATTTT. As protein: CASSQVRREDTQYF.

The chain recombines TRBV7-2 with TRBJ2-5, with TRBD2 matching 9 bases. Germline lookup yields CDR1 SGHTA and CDR2 FQGNSA. The CDR3 sequence is 16 residues long. Unmatched junction bases numbered 8, after V lost 1 base and J lost 5 bases. CDR3 sequence (DNA): TGTGCCAGCAGCTTAGAGTGGCGGGGGGGCCGGGAGACCCAGTACTTC. This codes for CASSLEWRGGRETQYF.

The J gene is TRBJ2-6, the V gene TRBV10-3; 7 bases are shared with TRBD2. Germline values: CDR1 ENHRY, CDR2 SYGVKD. Trimming at V came to 4 bases and at J to 3 bases, leaving 12 bases not matched to a gene. The CDR3 has 18 residues. The CDR3 DNA is TGTGCCATCAGTGTTCGGCAGCGGGGAGCTGATGGGGCCAACGTCCTGACTTTC. It yields the protein CAISVRQRGADGANVLTF.

The V call is TRBV6-5, the J call TRBJ1-1; D is undetermined. The CDR3 consists of 15 residues. The V end was cut by 4 bases, the J end by 1 base, with 13 bases between. Germline lookup yields CDR1 MNHEY and CDR2 SVGAGI. CDR3 sequence (DNA): TGTGCCAGCAGTTTCATCGGAGGCCGGAACACTGAAGCTTTCTTT. Protein product: CASSFIGGRNTEAFF.

The V gene is TRBV7-9, the J gene TRBJ2-1, with TRBD2 matching 15 bases. From germline, CDR1 is SEHNR and CDR2 FQNEAQ (reference sequence). The V and J ends lost 3 bases and 7 bases, in that order; junction bases with no gene match: 4. The CDR3 length is 16 residues. This CDR3 is CASSFYGTSGGNEQFF. CDR3 in DNA: TGTGCCAGCAGCTTCTACGGGACTAGCGGGGGGAATGAGCAGTTCTTC.

The chain has TRBV6-5 and TRBJ2-5, with a tentative D call TRBD1 (5 bases). The CDR3 totals 15 residues. The germline gives CDR1 MNHEY, CDR2 SVGAGI. V was trimmed by 0 bases and J by 5 bases, leaving 13 bases between them. CDR3 sequence (DNA): TGTGCCAGCAGTTACTCGGGGCAGGGTGGGGAGACCCAGTACTTC. It yields the protein CASSYSGQGGETQYF.

A note on this clone: Different DNA sequences within this sample yield the same CDR3. The chain employs TRBV18 and TRBJ1-1; the D is unclear. The CDR3 is 12 residues long. In germline, CDR1 is KGHSH, CDR2 LQKENI. Deletions cut 6 bases from V and 1 base from J, with 6 bases between. The CDR3 reads CASSPSNTEAFF. The DNA for the CDR3 is TGTGCCAGCTCCCCTTCGAACACTGAAGCTTTCTTT.

The chain couples TRBV13 to TRBJ2-5; 7 bases line up with TRBD1. CDR1 is PRHDT, CDR2 FYEKMQ, per germline (reference sequence). Trimming took 5 bases from V and 4 from J; bases not matched to a gene: 10. This CDR3 is built from 15 residues. The CDR3 coding sequence is TGTGCCAGCAGCACCCGACAGGGTAGTACAGAGACCCAGTACTTC. It is translated as CASSTRQGSTETQYF.

This chain joins TRBV11-3 and TRBJ2-6, with TRBD2 identical over 7 bases. J was trimmed by 2 bases and V by 3 bases; bases with no gene match: 4. Germline V CDR1 and CDR2: SGHNT, YENEEA. The CDR3 contains 16 residues. The CDR3 bases are TGTGCCAGCAGCTTGGGAGGGCACACTGGGGCCAACGTCCTGACTTTC. Its translation: CASSLGGHTGANVLTF.

The chain couples TRBV6-2 or TRBV6-3 to TRBJ2-1, with TRBD2 matching over 13 bases. The V and J ends lost 2 bases and 9 bases, in that order; junction bases with no gene match: 7. Germline V gene data show CDR1 as MNHEY and CDR2 as SVGEGT. This CDR3 has 16 residues. The CDR3 protein is CASSYRLAGGPAEQFF. CDR3 nucleotides: TGTGCCAGCAGTTACCGACTAGCGGGGGGTCCTGCTGAGCAGTTCTTC.

The rearrangement joins TRBV6-6 to TRBJ1-4; 7 bases line up with TRBD1. V was clipped by 8 bases and J by 5 bases; unmatched bases: 5. The CDR3 is 13 amino acids. Germline V gives CDR1 MNHNY, CDR2 SVGAGI (reference sequence). CDR3: CASVGQMNEKLFF. CDR3 DNA: TGTGCCAGCGTGGGACAGATGAATGAAAAACTGTTTTTT.

A remark on this clone: This specimen includes other DNA sequences encoding the same CDR3. V is TRBV7-2 and J is TRBJ2-5; TRBD2 might be the D (5 bases). CDR3 length equals 15 residues. The germline gives CDR1 SGHTA, CDR2 FQGNSA. V lost 1 base, J lost 4 bases, and 13 bases lay in between. The CDR3 DNA sequence: TGTGCCAGCAGCTTAGTTGGCAGAGGAGGAGAGACCCAGTACTTC. Its translation: CASSLVGRGGETQYF.

This clone is a singleton in its sample. This chain joins TRBV11-3 and TRBJ2-5; possibly TRBD1 for D (6 bases). V was shortened by 1 base and J by 2 bases, with 8 bases between the two germline ends. The CDR3 length is 14 residues. The germline V gene encodes CDR1 SGHNT and CDR2 YENEEA. The CDR3 DNA is TGTGCCAGCAGCTTAGCGGACAGTCAAGAGACCCAGTACTTC. Its translation is CASSLADSQETQYF. Filled out from reference TRBV11-3 and TRBJ2-5, the complete variable domain reads EAGVVQSPRYKIIEKKQPVAFWCNPISGHNTLYWYLQNLGQGPELLIRYENEEAVDDSQLPKDRFSAERLKGVDSTLKIQPAELGDSAVYLCASSLADSQETQYFGPGTRLLVL.

This chain uses TRBV18 with TRBJ2-7, with a weak D call TRBD1 (5 bases). The CDR3 totals 15 residues. With 3 bases removed from V and 5 bases from J, the gap between germline ends came to 17 bases. CDR1 KGHSH and CDR2 LQKENI come from the germline V gene. The CDR3 bases are TGTGCCAGCTCACCCAGCGAATGGGTAGGGGACGAGCAGTACGTC. It specifies CASSPSEWVGDEQYV.

The genes are TRBV30 and TRBJ1-4, with 7 bases identical to TRBD1. V trimming: 4 bases; J trimming: 0 bases; junction bases outside the gene matches: 5. The CDR3 has 15 amino acids. The germline V gene has CDR1 GTSNPN and CDR2 SVGIG (reference sequence). Written as DNA, the CDR3 is TGTGCCTGGACCGCTACAGGGGCAACTAATGAAAAACTGTTTTTT. Protein sequence: CAWTATGATNEKLFF.